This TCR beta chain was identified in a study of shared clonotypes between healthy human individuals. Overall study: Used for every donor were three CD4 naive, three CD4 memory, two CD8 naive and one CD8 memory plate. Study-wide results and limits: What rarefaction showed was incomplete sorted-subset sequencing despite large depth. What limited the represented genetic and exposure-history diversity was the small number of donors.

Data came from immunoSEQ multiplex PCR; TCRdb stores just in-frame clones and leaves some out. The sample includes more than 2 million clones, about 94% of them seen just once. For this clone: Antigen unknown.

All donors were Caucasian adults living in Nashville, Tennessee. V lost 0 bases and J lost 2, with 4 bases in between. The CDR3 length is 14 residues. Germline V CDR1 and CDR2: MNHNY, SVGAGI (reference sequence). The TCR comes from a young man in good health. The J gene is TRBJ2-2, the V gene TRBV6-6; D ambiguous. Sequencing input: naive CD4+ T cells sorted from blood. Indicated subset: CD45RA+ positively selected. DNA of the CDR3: TGTGCCAGCAGTTACTCGATTAACACCGGGGAGCTGTTTTTT. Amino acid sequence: CASSYSINTGELFF.